These T cell receptor beta chains were read from a single sample in a study of CD8 T cells in ankylosing spondylitis. TCRdb passed the 5' RACE reads through MiXCR, listing each CDR3 protein once. The sample lists over 150,000 distinct CDR3 sequences, 10% to 15% occurring once. Sequencing was done on a sample of blood, either unsorted or a sorted T cell fraction (not recorded which). Receptors originate from a male donor with ankylosing spondylitis or in good health (not recorded which). CDR3s include the opening cysteine and the closing phenylalanine or tryptophan.

v_gene,CDR3aa
TRBV12-3/TRBV12-4,CASSSGGTGNSYEQYF
TRBV6-6,CASNDRGGGEQYF
TRBV6-1,CASSGPGGLLDNQPQHF
TRBV11-2,CASSLVRGGTDTQYF
TRBV6-4,CASSDSTGDGYTF
TRBV19,CASRPRAGSSYEQYF
TRBV6-5,CASSYSLNSLSGANVLTF
TRBV2,CASSKEGAGETQYF
TRBV20-1,CSASGLAYYNEQFF
TRBV7-9,CASSLVGLGEQYF
TRBV7-9,CASSLAAEDGYTF
TRBV24-1,CATSGRGLDTQYF
TRBV4-1,CASSQPQGERELFF
TRBV6-5,CASSFSGGDSNEQFF
TRBV4-1,CASSQDGLAGGRRVGEQFF
TRBV29-1,CSVGGTEGSYEQYF
TRBV13,CASSVPGQGDYNEQFF
TRBV2,CASSTGTPLYGYTF
TRBV20-1,CSARRPEPTYEQYF
TRBV7-9,CASSLTNGQGRRNEQFF
TRBV9,CASSVEQASYEQYF
TRBV4-1,CASSQVGLLTDTQYF
TRBV4-1,CASRLENEQFF
TRBV4-1,CASSQEGAGGTNEQFF
TRBV5-1,CASNVGSGYEQYF
TRBV3-1,CASSLRGYYEQYF
TRBV5-6,CASSRDYRFSYEQYF
TRBV6-1,CASSDRGRLNEQFF
TRBV30,CAWSDNEQFF
TRBV9,CASSVDWGGALSGANVLTF
TRBV6-2/TRBV6-3,CASTDERRIDNEQFF
TRBV9,CASSPPEGGSYGYTF
TRBV5-1,CASSLEQGWNEKLFF
TRBV4-1,CASSQRTGEYEQYF